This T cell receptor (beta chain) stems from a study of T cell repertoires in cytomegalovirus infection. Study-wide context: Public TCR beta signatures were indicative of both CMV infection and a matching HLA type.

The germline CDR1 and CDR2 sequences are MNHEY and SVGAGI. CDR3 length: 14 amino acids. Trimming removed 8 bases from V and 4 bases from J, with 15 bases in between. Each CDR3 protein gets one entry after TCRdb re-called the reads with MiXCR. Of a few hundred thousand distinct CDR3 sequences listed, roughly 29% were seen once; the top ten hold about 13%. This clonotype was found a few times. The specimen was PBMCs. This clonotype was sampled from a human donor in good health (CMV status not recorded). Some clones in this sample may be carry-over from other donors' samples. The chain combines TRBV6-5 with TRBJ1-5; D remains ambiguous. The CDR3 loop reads CASAGGRENQPQHF. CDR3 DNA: TGTGCCAGCGCGGGAGGCCGGGAAAATCAGCCCCAGCATTTT.